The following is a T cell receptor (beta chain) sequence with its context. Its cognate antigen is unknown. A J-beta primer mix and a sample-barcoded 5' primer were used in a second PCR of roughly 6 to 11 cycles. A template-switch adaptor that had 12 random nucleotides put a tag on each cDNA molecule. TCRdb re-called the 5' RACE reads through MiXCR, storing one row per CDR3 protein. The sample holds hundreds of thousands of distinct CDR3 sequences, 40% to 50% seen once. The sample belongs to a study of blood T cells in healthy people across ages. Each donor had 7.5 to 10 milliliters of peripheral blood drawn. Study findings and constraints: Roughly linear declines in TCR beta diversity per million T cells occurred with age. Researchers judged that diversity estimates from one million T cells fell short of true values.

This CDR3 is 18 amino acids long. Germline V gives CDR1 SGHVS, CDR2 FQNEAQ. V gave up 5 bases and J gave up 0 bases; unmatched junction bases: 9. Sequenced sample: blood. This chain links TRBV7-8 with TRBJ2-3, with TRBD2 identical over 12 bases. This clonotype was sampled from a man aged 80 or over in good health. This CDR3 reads CASSPRTSGAPSTDTQYF. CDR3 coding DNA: TGTGCCAGCAGCCCTCGGACTAGCGGGGCACCTAGCACAGATACGCAGTATTTT.